This TCR beta chain appears in the sequencing data of a study of blood T cell repertoires in COVID-19. At the level of the study: COVID-19 samples, acute and convalescent, were from the United States, Italy and Spain. In each case, the material was cDNA or gDNA derived from T cells, B-cell-depleted T cells, or PBMCs.

In the original workflow: Estimation of nucleated cell counts was performed using reference gene primer amplification. Clones were sequenced by immunoSEQ multiplex PCR, and TCRdb holds only the in-frame ones, with some missing. That table gives V, J and clone size, and the DNA gave D and trimming. The table records around 53,000 clones, 65% to 80% of them present only once. The specimen was peripheral blood. The source is a man in his sixties or seventies with active or convalescent COVID-19.

The CDR3 is CASSLGTRFGNEQFF. The CDR3 DNA is TGCGCCAGCAGCTTAGGGACTCGATTTGGCAATGAGCAGTTCTTC. This chain links TRBV5-1 with TRBJ2-1, with TRBD2 as a possible D gene (6 bases). Germline V gives CDR1 SGHRS, CDR2 YFSETQ. Trimming shortened V by 2 bases and J by 6 bases, and 15 bases separated the two germline ends. This CDR3 is built from 15 residues.